This T cell receptor beta chain originates from a study of neurological immune-mediated disorders. TCRdb analysed the 5' RACE reads with MiXCR anew, one entry per CDR3 protein. The data hold 60,000 to 90,000 distinct CDR3 sequences, with around 9.6% observed a single time. CDR1 and CDR2 (germline): MNHEY, SVGAGI. The CDR3 is 17 residues long. The junction had 14 bases not matched to a gene; V was cut back by 5 bases and J by 4 bases. Time point specified: longitudinal time-point 1 (baseline). This clonotype came up many times. The chain is built from TRBV6-5 and TRBJ2-1; 7 nucleotides align to TRBD1. The specimen sequenced was PBMCs. The clonotype comes from a man aged 30 to 45 in good health. As DNA, the CDR3 is TGTGCCAGCAGTACATCAACGGGACAGAAATCTTACAATGAGCAGTTCTTC. Residues: CASSTSTGQKSYNEQFF.